Each of the 30 T cell receptor beta chains below was sequenced from the same sample in a study of cytomegalovirus exposure and HLA in healthy donors. Primers for the PCR totalled 60 Vbeta and 13 Jbeta. Produced via immunoSEQ multiplex PCR; TCRdb's table is partial and in-frame only. Among about 160,000 clones listed, roughly 77% were seen once. Sequencing input: PBMCs. The receptors shown here come from a man aged 25 to 40 in good health and CMV-seropositive.

This chain connects TRBV7-2 to TRBJ2-5; perhaps TRBD2 as D (6 bases). CDR1 is SGHTA, CDR2 FQGNSA, per germline. V lost 1 base, J lost 8 bases, and 14 bases lay in between. The CDR3 is made up of 14 amino acids. CDR3 amino acids: CASSLVVTSPTQYF. The CDR3 DNA sequence: TGTGCCAGCAGCTTAGTGGTGACTAGTCCAACCCAGTACTTC.

This chain joins TRBV4-1 and TRBJ1-2; D may be TRBD1 (6 bases). The germline V gene encodes CDR1 MGHRA and CDR2 YSYEKL. The CDR3 is 14 residues long. Trimming took off 1 base at V and 5 bases at J, with 11 bases between the two ends. The DNA for the CDR3 is TGCGCCAGCAGCCAAGCGGGACAAAAATATGGCTACACCTTC. Translation gives CASSQAGQKYGYTF.

The chain links TRBV7-9 to TRBJ2-3; TRBD1 might be the D (5 bases). Trimming removed 5 bases from V and 0 bases from J, with 12 bases in between. The CDR3 extends over 15 amino acids. The germline V gene encodes CDR1 SEHNR and CDR2 FQNEAQ (reference sequence). CDR3 sequence reads: CASSRQSTSTDTQYF. The CDR3 DNA reads as TGTGCCAGCAGCAGACAGAGTACTAGCACAGATACGCAGTATTTT. Supplemented by reference TRBV7-9 and TRBJ2-3, the full variable domain reads DTGVSQNPRHKITKRGQNVTFRCDPISEHNRLYWYRQTLGQGPEFLTYFQNEAQLEKSRLLSDRFSAERPKGSFSTLEIQRTEQGDSAMYLCASSRQSTSTDTQYFGPGTRLTVL.

V and J are TRBV14 and TRBJ2-5, with D perhaps matching TRBD2 (5 bases). V was shortened by 4 bases and J by 4 bases, with 16 bases between the two germline ends. The CDR3 consists of 15 residues. Germline values: CDR1 SGHDN, CDR2 FVKESK. CDR3: CASSRGRRTGETQYF. CDR3 in DNA: TGTGCCAGCAGCCGCGGAAGGAGGACTGGAGAGACCCAGTACTTC. The variable domain in full, with the rest retrieved from reference TRBV14 and TRBJ2-5, is EAGVTQFPSHSVIEKGQTVTLRCDPISGHDNLYWYRRVMGKEIKFLLHFVKESKQDESGMPNNRFLAERTGGTYSTLKVQPAELEDSGVYFCASSRGRRTGETQYFGPGTRLLVL.

The chain employs TRBV15 and TRBJ2-7; 11 bases align to TRBD2. Germline V lookup: CDR1 LNHNV, CDR2 YYDKDF (reference sequence). Losses at the gene ends were 1 base for V and 3 bases for J; bases not matched to a gene: 23. The CDR3 runs 22 residues. CDR3 DNA sequence: TGTGCCACCAGCAGAGCCGGACGGGTAGATGCTAGCGGGGGGCGCGTTAACTACGAGCAGTACTTC. Its protein is CATSRAGRVDASGGRVNYEQYF.

The V call is TRBV6-5, the J call TRBJ1-3, with D perhaps matching TRBD1 (5 bases). This CDR3 has 15 amino acids. CDR1 is MNHEY and CDR2 is SVGAGI in the germline V gene. Trimming stripped 2 bases from V and 2 bases from J, with 10 bases between. The CDR3 DNA follows: TGTGCCAGCAGTTACGGGATGGACACTGGAAACACCATATATTTT. It codes for CASSYGMDTGNTIYF.

J is TRBJ2-4 and V is TRBV6-6, with 7 positions matching TRBD1. The CDR3 is 14 residues long. Germline CDR1 and CDR2: MNHNY and SVGAGI (reference sequence). With 6 bases clipped from V and 4 bases from J, the junction kept 6 bases outside the gene matches. In DNA, the CDR3 is TGTGCCAGCAGAGGTGGACAGGAGAAAAACATTCAGTACTTC. Its protein product is CASRGGQEKNIQYF.

J is TRBJ1-2 and V is TRBV5-1; no clear D gene. The CDR3 runs to 12 residues. In germline, CDR1 is SGHRS, CDR2 YFSETQ. Trimming removed 0 bases from V and 8 bases from J, with 8 bases in between. CDR3 nucleotide sequence: TGCGCCAGCAGCTTGGGAACTCAAGGCTACACCTTC. The encoded protein is CASSLGTQGYTF.

The chain uses TRBV5-1 and TRBJ2-6; TRBD1 aligns across 9 bases. V was pared by 0 bases and J by 3 bases, with 7 bases of the junction left unmatched. The CDR3 runs to 18 residues. Germline V gives CDR1 SGHRS, CDR2 YFSETQ. The CDR3 bases are TGCGCCAGCAGCTTGGACGGACAGGGGTTGTATGGGGCCAACGTCCTGACTTTC. It translates to CASSLDGQGLYGANVLTF.

This clone was found once. The chain employs TRBV28 and TRBJ2-2; 9 bases match TRBD1. The CDR3 extends over 16 amino acids. Germline CDR1 MDHEN, CDR2 SYDVKM. J gave up 6 bases and V 2 bases, and 7 bases lay outside the gene matches. CDR3 coding DNA: TGTGCCAGCAGTTTACCGGGACAGGGAGCGCCCGGGGAGCTGTTTTTT. This translates into CASSLPGQGAPGELFF. The full variable domain, rest sourced from reference TRBV28 and TRBJ2-2, is DVKVTQSSRYLVKRTGEKVFLECVQDMDHENMFWYRQDPGLGLRLIYFSYDVKMKEKGDIPEGYSVSREKKERFSLILESASTNQTSMYLCASSLPGQGAPGELFFGEGSRLTVL.

This chain uses TRBV6-1 with TRBJ2-7, with 8 bases fitting TRBD1. With V trimmed by 4 bases and J by 5 bases, 10 bases remained unmatched. This CDR3 spans 15 amino acids. Germline lookup yields CDR1 MNHNS and CDR2 SASEGT. The CDR3 loop is CASSVRRTGFDEQYF. The CDR3 DNA follows: TGTGCCAGCAGTGTAAGGAGGACAGGGTTCGACGAGCAGTACTTC.

The V and J genes are TRBV2 and TRBJ2-7; weak D call: TRBD2 (6 bases). This CDR3 spans 14 amino acids. CDR1 and CDR2 (germline): SNHLY, FYNNEI. The germline V and J ends were trimmed by 4 bases and 7 bases, with 17 bases remaining between them. CDR3 coding DNA: TGTGCCAGCAGTGGCCTCGGAGGGGTCAAAGAGCAGTACTTC. Translation: CASSGLGGVKEQYF.

The rearrangement links TRBV27 to TRBJ2-7; 9 nucleotides agree with TRBD2. Looked up from germline, CDR1 is MNHEY and CDR2 is SMNVEV (reference sequence). The V segment lost 4 bases and the J segment 5 bases; nucleotides outside the gene matches: 6. The CDR3 totals 14 residues. The CDR3 region is CASSSLGGGDEQYF. CDR3 in DNA: TGTGCCAGCAGTTCCCTAGGCGGGGGGGACGAGCAGTACTTC.

The CDR3 loop reads CATSRASGGQETQYF. The CDR3 DNA reads TGTGCCACCAGCAGAGCCAGCGGGGGCCAAGAGACCCAGTACTTC. This rearrangement joins TRBV15 to TRBJ2-5, with 8 bases lining up with TRBD2. Germline CDR1 and CDR2: LNHNV and YYDKDF (reference sequence). The CDR3 totals 15 residues. V lost 1 base to trimming and J lost 1 base; unmatched junction nucleotides: 2.

In DNA, the CDR3 is TGTGCCAGCAGCTATCCGGGAGTCGACGGGGAGCTGTTTTTT. Amino acid sequence: CASSYPGVDGELFF. This chain uses TRBV7-9 with TRBJ2-2, with D possibly TRBD2 on 6 matching bases. The length of the CDR3 is 14 residues. Germline CDR1 and CDR2: SEHNR and FQNEAQ (reference sequence). V lost 4 bases to trimming and J lost 7 bases, with 13 bases between them.

There are a few counts of this clone. The chain uses TRBV6-6 and TRBJ2-3; D is undetermined. Germline lookup yields CDR1 MNHNY and CDR2 SVGAGI (reference sequence). The CDR3 is 12 amino acids. Trimming removed 4 bases at V and 0 bases at J, with 2 bases between. This CDR3 reads CASSSSTDTQYF. The CDR3 DNA is TGTGCCAGCAGTTCGAGCACAGATACGCAGTATTTT.

Concerning this clone: Other nucleotide sequences in the sample specify the same CDR3. The genes are TRBV7-6 and TRBJ1-5; 10 bases match TRBD1. V lost 5 bases, J lost 2 bases, and 3 bases stayed unmatched. Germline CDR1 and CDR2: SGHVS and FNYEAQ. The CDR3 runs 15 residues. In nucleotides, the CDR3 is TGTGCCAGCAGCCCAGGGACAGGGGGCAATCAGCCCCAGCATTTT. It specifies CASSPGTGGNQPQHF.

This clone has only one observation. The chain recombines TRBV6-5 with TRBJ2-5; D is perhaps TRBD2 (6 bases). The J call may be faulty, since TRBJ2-7 better matches the DNA end. CDR3 length equals 14 residues. The V gene's germline CDR1 is MNHEY and CDR2 SVGAGI. Here the CDR3 reads CASSYREFTAEQYF. The CDR3 DNA reads as TGTGCCAGCAGTTACCGGGAGTTCACCGCCGAGCAGTACTTC.

This chain joins TRBV5-6 and TRBJ2-5, with D maybe TRBD1 (6 bases). The CDR3 loop spans 13 amino acids. Germline V lookup: CDR1 SGHDT, CDR2 YYEEEE. The V end lost 4 bases, the J end lost 7 bases, and 14 bases lay between the germline ends. The CDR3 region is CASSRTAEGTQYF. Here the CDR3 DNA reads TGTGCCAGCAGCCGGACAGCCGAGGGGACCCAGTACTTC. Based on the CDR3 plus reference TRBV5-6 and TRBJ2-5, the full variable domain is DAGVTQSPTHLIKTRGQQVTLRCSPKSGHDTVSWYQQALGQGPQFIFQYYEEEERQRGNFPDRFSGHQFPNYSSELNVNALLLGDSALYLCASSRTAEGTQYFGPGTRLLVL.

In this sample, this clone turned up a few times. The chain has TRBV7-7 and TRBJ2-1, with a possible D match to TRBD1 (6 bases). The germline CDR1 and CDR2 sequences are SSHAT and FNYEAQ (reference sequence). The germline V and J ends were trimmed by 5 bases and 8 bases, with 13 bases remaining between them. CDR3 length equals 13 residues. The CDR3, as DNA: TGTGCCAGCAGCGTGATACAGGGACATGAGCAGTTCTTC. This translates into CASSVIQGHEQFF.

This rearrangement joins TRBV18 to TRBJ2-2; the match to TRBD2 covers 15 bases. CDR1 and CDR2 from the germline V gene are KGHSH and LQKENI. The CDR3 runs to 18 residues. Trimming took 3 bases from V and 0 from J; bases not matched to a gene: 2. CDR3 region: CASSPGLAGGPNTGELFF. CDR3 DNA sequence: TGTGCCAGCTCACCGGGACTAGCGGGGGGACCGAACACCGGGGAGCTGTTTTTT.

The chain is built from TRBV19 and TRBJ2-7; unclear D gene. Trimming pared 5 bases from V and 6 bases from J, leaving 14 bases between. The CDR3 loop spans 13 amino acids. Germline values: CDR1 LNHDA, CDR2 SQIVND (reference sequence). This chain's CDR3 is CASSEFYSTEQYF. The CDR3 nucleotides are TGTGCCAGTAGTGAGTTTTATTCCACCGAGCAGTACTTC.

V is TRBV9 and J is TRBJ2-2, with D perhaps TRBD2 (5 bases). The CDR3 length is 12 residues. Germline assignment: CDR1 SGDLS and CDR2 YYNGEE. V dropped 4 bases and J dropped 13 bases, with 14 bases sitting between them. The CDR3: CASSPEAGSLFF. DNA of the CDR3: TGTGCCAGCAGCCCGGAGGCGGGCTCGCTGTTTTTT.

CDR3 sequence: CAWISSEVGGYTF. The CDR3 coding sequence is TGTGCCTGGATATCCTCCGAAGTCGGGGGCTACACCTTC. The chain employs TRBV30 and TRBJ1-2; D is undetermined. The germline V gene encodes CDR1 GTSNPN and CDR2 SVGIG (reference sequence). V lost 4 bases to trimming and J lost 8 bases, with 17 bases between them. The length of the CDR3 is 13 residues.

The chain has TRBV30 and TRBJ2-5; D remains ambiguous. CDR3 size: 13 residues. V was cut by 4 bases and J by 1 base, with 10 bases left in between. In germline, CDR1 is GTSNPN, CDR2 SVGIG (reference sequence). The CDR3 sequence is CAWKNGFQETQYF. CDR3 sequence (DNA): TGTGCCTGGAAAAACGGTTTCCAAGAGACCCAGTACTTC.

This clone turned up a few times. The chain links TRBV2 to TRBJ2-5; possibly TRBD2 for D (5 bases). CDR1 and CDR2 (germline): SNHLY, FYNNEI. The CDR3 length is 14 residues. V was trimmed by 4 bases and J by 2 bases, leaving 11 bases between them. Written as DNA, the CDR3 is TGTGCCAGCAGTGTACGAGGGCGGCAAGAGACCCAGTACTTC. This gives the protein CASSVRGRQETQYF. The variable domain in full, with the rest retrieved from reference TRBV2 and TRBJ2-5, is EPEVTQTPSHQVTQMGQEVILRCVPISNHLYFYWYRQILGQKVEFLVSFYNNEISEKSEIFDDQFSVERPDGSNFTLKIRSTKLEDSAMYFCASSVRGRQETQYFGPGTRLLVL.

J is TRBJ2-1 and V is TRBV5-1; no clear D. V was pared by 0 bases and J by 8 bases, with 15 bases between. The length of the CDR3 is 15 residues. Germline V gene data show CDR1 as SGHRS and CDR2 as YFSETQ. The CDR3 DNA follows: TGCGCCAGCAGCTTGGCCAGACTTAGCAGCGATGAGCAGTTCTTC. Translated: CASSLARLSSDEQFF.

The DNA for the CDR3 is TGTGCCAGCAGCACTTACAGGAGCTCTGGGGCCAACGTCCTGACTTTC. Its protein product is CASSTYRSSGANVLTF. V usage is TRBV7-2 and J usage is TRBJ2-6; maybe TRBD1 (5 bases). The V end was cut by 5 bases, the J end by 0 bases, with 11 bases between. The CDR3 is 16 residues long. Germline V gene lookup returns CDR1 SGHTA and CDR2 FQGNSA.

The V gene is TRBV29-1, the J gene TRBJ2-7, with D possibly being TRBD1 (6 bases). Trimming stripped 7 bases from V and 3 bases from J, with 19 bases between. In germline, CDR1 is SQVTM, CDR2 ANQGSEA. CDR3 length: 14 residues. CDR3 sequence reads: CSARPSNRDYEQYF. In DNA, the CDR3 is TGCAGCGCCAGGCCCTCGAACAGGGACTACGAGCAGTACTTC.

The chain is built from TRBV2 and TRBJ2-4, with D possibly matching TRBD2 (7 bases). Germline V CDR1 and CDR2: SNHLY, FYNNEI. The CDR3 spans 13 residues. V gave up 4 bases and J gave up 6 bases, with 10 bases separating them. The CDR3 protein is CASSVGGLNIQYF. The DNA for the CDR3 is TGTGCCAGCAGTGTCGGGGGGCTAAACATTCAGTACTTC.